The 11 T cell receptor beta chains listed next were all sequenced from one sample in a study of OX40 agonist ivuxolimab in advanced cancers. Measured with immunoSEQ multiplex PCR; TCRdb has only the in-frame clones, and not every one. Of about 79,000 clones listed, 90% are singletons. The material sequenced was CD4+ or CD8+ T cells sorted from blood, taken in a trial of the OX40 agonist ivuxolimab. The receptors derive from an adult with an advanced solid tumor such as melanoma, head and neck, liver or kidney cancer.

V gene TRBV6-1 combines with J gene TRBJ2-6; D is uncertain. Trimming removed 7 bases from V and 8 bases from J, with 12 bases in between. The germline V gene encodes CDR1 MNHNS and CDR2 SASEGT. The CDR3 runs to 13 residues. For the CDR3, the DNA is TGTGCCAGCATCCCGGTAGGAACCAACGTCCTGACTTTC. Its protein product is CASIPVGTNVLTF.

The CDR3 region is CASSLGTGIPFSYEQYF. The CDR3 DNA sequence: TGTGCCAGCAGCCTAGGGACAGGGATACCCTTCTCCTACGAGCAGTACTTC. The chain joins TRBV7-2 to TRBJ2-7, with 9 nucleotides matching TRBD1. Germline V gene lookup returns CDR1 SGHTA and CDR2 FQGNSA. The CDR3 has 17 residues. J was trimmed by 0 bases and V by 5 bases; bases with no gene match: 11.

This rearrangement joins TRBV5-4 to TRBJ2-4; 9 nucleotides agree with TRBD1. Per germline, CDR1 SGHNT and CDR2 YYREEE (reference sequence). The CDR3 has 15 amino acids. V lost 0 bases, J lost 7 bases, and 5 bases stayed unmatched. Here the CDR3 DNA reads TGTGCCAGCAGCTTGGGGGGACAGGGTGGGAACATTCAGTACTTC. Protein product: CASSLGGQGGNIQYF. Drawing the rest from reference TRBV5-4 and TRBJ2-4, the complete variable domain is ETGVTQSPTHLIKTRGQQVTLRCSSQSGHNTVSWYQQALGQGPQFIFQYYREEENGRGNFPPRFSGLQFPNYSSELNVNALELDDSALYLCASSLGGQGGNIQYFGAGTRLSVL.

This chain's CDR3 is CASSVALKSSTDTQYF. CDR3 nucleotide sequence: TGTGCCAGCAGCGTAGCTCTCAAGTCTAGCACAGATACGCAGTATTTT. The rearrangement links TRBV9 to TRBJ2-3; D gene uncertain. The CDR3 contains 16 residues. The V end lost 0 bases, the J end lost 0 bases, and 11 bases lay between the germline ends. Germline CDR1 SGDLS, CDR2 YYNGEE.

Of note for this clone: Because the CDR3's place on the DNA is in doubt, the DNA is left out and the CDR3 is given as listed by TCRdb. The chain's CDR3 is CASSSSDRATEAFF. The chain joins TRBV10-1 to TRBJ1-1; the D call of TRBD1 is as the table states it, not checked on the DNA. The CDR3 sequence runs 14 residues, both termini included. Germline loops: CDR1 WNHNN, CDR2 SYGVQD (reference sequence).

This clone appeared once. V is TRBV7-6 and J is TRBJ2-1; 7 bases align to TRBD2. Germline CDR1 reads SGHVS; CDR2 reads FNYEAQ. After removal of 5 bases from V and 9 bases from J, the junction contained 13 bases not matched to a gene. The CDR3 loop spans 15 amino acids. In DNA, the CDR3 is TGTGCCAGCAGCGGGGGGGGGACTGGCGCTGGTGAGCAGTTCTTC. Its protein product is CASSGGGTGAGEQFF.

The V call is TRBV9, the J call TRBJ1-5; 7 nucleotides agree with TRBD1. The CDR3 has 10 amino acids. The V gene's germline CDR1 is SGDLS and CDR2 YYNGEE. V shed 7 bases and J 13 bases; nucleotides not matched to a gene: 5. The CDR3 nucleotides read TGTGCCAGCCGCCGACAGGGACAGCATTTT. Protein: CASRRQGQHF.

The DNA of the CDR3 is TGTGCCAGCAGTGTTTATGGCACTGAAGCTTTCTTT. As protein: CASSVYGTEAFF. V and J are TRBV6-1 and TRBJ1-1, with no clear D. The CDR3 is 12 amino acids. Germline assignment: CDR1 MNHNS and CDR2 SASEGT. Trimming took 4 bases from V and 4 from J, leaving 7 bases between them.

This chain joins TRBV5-6 and TRBJ2-3; D may be TRBD2 (5 bases). The CDR3 covers 12 residues. The germline V gene encodes CDR1 SGHDT and CDR2 YYEEEE. V was trimmed by 2 bases and J by 8 bases, leaving 9 bases between them. CDR3 DNA: TGTGCCAGCAGCTTTGTCGCGGGTACGCAGTATTTT. Its translation is CASSFVAGTQYF.

This clone occurred once. The chain employs TRBV6-1 and TRBJ1-6; D is uncertain. The CDR3 is 14 amino acids. CDR1 is MNHNS, CDR2 SASEGT, per germline. The germline V and J ends were trimmed by 0 bases and 7 bases, with 7 bases remaining between them. The CDR3 DNA reads TGTGCCAGCAGTGAAGCCGGGGTGAATTCACCCCTCCACTTT. Encoded protein: CASSEAGVNSPLHF.

The chain employs TRBV9 and TRBJ1-2; D gene ambiguous. Trimming removed 6 bases from V and 0 bases from J, with 12 bases in between. Germline V gives CDR1 SGDLS, CDR2 YYNGEE. The CDR3 is made up of 14 amino acids. The DNA for the CDR3 is TGTGCCAGCACTCGGCAGGCAGCTAACTATGGCTACACCTTC. Protein product: CASTRQAANYGYTF.